A single sample gave rise to the 9 T cell receptor beta chains below, sequenced in a study of shared clonotypes between healthy human individuals. Naivety among CD8 cells was defined by CD45RO negativity and positive CCR7 selection, thereby excluding terminally differentiated effector memory CD45RA+ cells. TCRdb keeps only in-frame clones here, not all; method: immunoSEQ multiplex PCR. The table shows 2 million or so clones, with about 95% occurring only once. The material sequenced was naive CD8+ T cells sorted from blood. These TCRs come from a man in his late teens or twenties in good health.

V usage is TRBV6-5 and J usage is TRBJ2-7; no reliable D call. CDR3 length equals 13 residues. The germline V and J ends were trimmed by 3 bases and 5 bases, with 11 bases remaining between them. Germline V gene lookup returns CDR1 MNHEY and CDR2 SVGAGI. The CDR3 protein is CASSYRWFDEQYF. CDR3 coding DNA: TGTGCCAGCAGTTATCGATGGTTTGACGAGCAGTACTTC.

V gene TRBV27 combines with J gene TRBJ1-4; no reliable D call. CDR3 length: 15 residues. Between the trimmed V and J ends, which lost 1 base and 0 bases, there was a span of 6 bases. Per germline, CDR1 MNHEY and CDR2 SMNVEV (reference sequence). DNA of the CDR3: TGTGCCAGCAGTTTATTTTCTGCAACTAATGAAAAACTGTTTTTT. It codes for CASSLFSATNEKLFF.

The chain employs TRBV6-1 and TRBJ2-7; D unresolved. Germline V gene sequence: CDR1 MNHNS, CDR2 SASEGT. Between the trimmed V and J ends, which lost 0 bases and 2 bases, there was a span of 11 bases. The CDR3 spans 15 residues. The CDR3 spells CASSEAVSLAYEQYF. DNA for the CDR3: TGTGCCAGCAGTGAAGCGGTTAGTTTAGCCTACGAGCAGTACTTC.

The rearrangement links TRBV18 to TRBJ2-7; unclear D gene. CDR1 and CDR2 from the germline V gene are KGHSH and LQKENI. The CDR3 length is 14 residues. Trimming removed 0 bases from V and 4 bases from J, with 10 bases in between. The DNA for the CDR3 is TGTGCCAGCTCACCACCGGGCCAGGAGTACGAGCAGTACTTC. Its translation: CASSPPGQEYEQYF.

The V gene is TRBV7-9, the J gene TRBJ1-3, with a weak D call TRBD1 (6 bases). Trimming left V 4 bases short and J 0 bases short, with 13 bases between. Per the germline V gene, CDR1 is SEHNR and CDR2 is FQNEAQ (reference sequence). CDR3 length: 16 residues. CDR3 sequence (DNA): TGTGCCAGCAGCTCAAACAGGGCAAGCTCTGGAAACACCATATATTTT. Translation gives CASSSNRASSGNTIYF.

The chain has TRBV9 and TRBJ2-2; D gene unclear. The ends were cut back, 2 bases at V and 4 bases at J, with 9 bases in the middle. Looked up from germline, CDR1 is SGDLS and CDR2 is YYNGEE. CDR3 length: 14 residues. In DNA, the CDR3 is TGTGCCAGCAGCGTCGTCGTGTCCACCGGGGAGCTGTTTTTT. This encodes CASSVVVSTGELFF.

J is TRBJ1-2 and V is TRBV11-2; D remains unclear. V was shortened by 7 bases and J by 4 bases, with 19 bases between the two germline ends. This CDR3 spans 15 amino acids. The germline CDR1 and CDR2 sequences are SGHAT and FQNNGV. CDR3 loop: CASTGEPDSSYGYTF. CDR3 DNA sequence: TGTGCCAGCACCGGCGAGCCGGATTCTTCCTATGGCTACACCTTC.

The chain carries TRBV27 and TRBJ1-6, with a weak D call TRBD1 (6 bases). This CDR3 is 15 amino acids long. V lost 0 bases and J 5 bases, leaving 8 bases between the germline ends. Germline-derived CDR1 and CDR2 are MNHEY and SMNVEV (reference sequence). This CDR3 reads CASSLSWTDNSPLHF. The DNA for the CDR3 is TGTGCCAGCAGTTTATCGTGGACAGATAATTCACCCCTCCACTTT.

The chain has TRBV28 and TRBJ2-2, with D possibly TRBD1 on 6 matching bases. V was cut by 4 bases and J by 4 bases, with 13 bases left in between. There are 15 residues in the CDR3. Germline V gives CDR1 MDHEN, CDR2 SYDVKM. CDR3 sequence: CASSWDMPGTGELFF. The CDR3 nucleotides read TGTGCCAGCAGTTGGGACATGCCTGGCACCGGGGAGCTGTTTTTT.